The TCR beta chain under discussion was sequenced for a study of shared clonotypes between healthy human individuals. The assay was immunoSEQ multiplex PCR, and TCRdb's table has in-frame clones only and misses some. The sample lists 2 million to 3 million clones; approximately 94% were seen once. CDR3 size: 14 residues. Germline values: CDR1 SGHDT, CDR2 YYEEEE. The V and J ends lost 7 bases and 0 bases respectively, with 14 bases between them. The genes are TRBV5-6 and TRBJ2-7; D call uncertain. Sequencing was done on a sample of naive CD4+ T cells sorted from blood. Subset here: CD45RA+ positively selected. The sequence came from a man aged 18 to 35 in good health. The CDR3 spells CASGVRLSSYEQYF. The CDR3 region has the DNA TGTGCCAGCGGTGTTCGATTAAGCTCCTACGAGCAGTACTTC. Full variable domain (remainder filled in from reference TRBV5-6 and TRBJ2-7): DAGVTQSPTHLIKTRGQQVTLRCSPKSGHDTVSWYQQALGQGPQFIFQYYEEEERQRGNFPDRFSGHQFPNYSSELNVNALLLGDSALYLCASGVRLSSYEQYFGPGTRLTVT.